The 21 T cell receptor beta chains below were found in one sample sequenced in a study of blood T cell repertoires in COVID-19. Assay used: immunoSEQ multiplex PCR; TCRdb lists only in-frame clones, some missing. The sample contains roughly 260,000 clones, about four fifths of which appear only once. The sample taken for sequencing was peripheral blood. Receptors originate from a woman in her 70s with acute or convalescent COVID-19.

This clone was observed a handful of times. The chain recombines TRBV11-3 with TRBJ1-2; tentative D call: TRBD1 (5 bases). Germline loops: CDR1 SGHNT, CDR2 YENEEA. CDR3 length: 14 amino acids. Trimming cost V 1 base and J 3 bases, with 9 bases left between them. The CDR3 DNA follows: TGTGCCAGCAGCTTAGGGCCAGGGTACTATGGCTACACCTTC. Its protein product is CASSLGPGYYGYTF.

This chain uses TRBV5-1 with TRBJ1-1; D is undetermined. CDR3 length: 14 residues. The germline CDR1 and CDR2 sequences are SGHRS and YFSETQ. Trimming cost V 0 bases and J 5 bases, with 11 bases left between them. The CDR3 nucleotides read TGCGCCAGCAGCTTGGTCGGGGTCGTGACTGAAGCTTTCTTT. Residues: CASSLVGVVTEAFF.

The chain employs TRBV3-1 (or the pseudogene TRBV3-2) and TRBJ2-6, with 8 nucleotides matching TRBD2. The junction had 9 bases not matched to a gene; V was cut back by 2 bases and J by 0 bases. Per the germline V gene, CDR1 is LGHDT and CDR2 is YNNKEL (reference sequence). The CDR3 sequence is 19 residues long. CDR3 sequence: CASSQSGGLVFSGANVLTF. CDR3 nucleotides: TGTGCCAGCAGCCAATCCGGGGGACTAGTATTCTCTGGGGCCAACGTCCTGACTTTC.

This clone was seen only once. The chain is built from TRBV6-2 or TRBV6-3 and TRBJ2-1; tentative D call: TRBD2 (5 bases). The CDR3 has 14 amino acids. Germline CDR1 and CDR2: MNHEY and SVGEGT. V was shortened by 5 bases and J by 6 bases, with 14 bases between the two germline ends. The CDR3 spells CASSREYYTNEQFF. In DNA form, the CDR3 reads TGTGCCAGCAGTCGGGAATACTATACCAATGAGCAGTTCTTC.

This clone has only one observation. The genes are TRBV30 and TRBJ1-1; D is unresolved. The germline V and J ends were trimmed by 0 bases and 4 bases, with 9 bases remaining between them. The CDR3 has 13 residues. Germline values: CDR1 GTSNPN, CDR2 SVGIG (reference sequence). For the CDR3, the DNA is TGTGCCTGGAGTGTTCAGGTGGGCACTGAAGCTTTCTTT. Protein: CAWSVQVGTEAFF.

V and J are TRBV24-1 and TRBJ2-3, with D hard to call. V dropped 1 base and J dropped 2 bases, with 6 bases sitting between them. CDR1 and CDR2 (germline): KGHDR, SFDVKD. This CDR3 region has 14 residues. DNA for the CDR3: TGTGCCACCAGTGATTTTTTAGTCACAGATACGCAGTATTTT. Its translation is CATSDFLVTDTQYF.

The V call is TRBV19, the J call TRBJ1-5; the D is unclear. CDR1 and CDR2 (germline): LNHDA, SQIVND (reference sequence). V was shortened by 6 bases and J by 9 bases, with 12 bases between the two germline ends. This CDR3 contains 12 residues. The CDR3 nucleotides are TGTGCCAGTAGCATCTCCCGGGGGCCCCAGCATTTT. It specifies CASSISRGPQHF.

This chain uses TRBV12-3 or TRBV12-4 with TRBJ2-1; no clear D gene. CDR3 length: 12 amino acids. V was trimmed by 6 bases and J by 7 bases, leaving 10 bases between them. The DNA of the CDR3 is TGTGCCAGCAGAGTTCAGGTGAATGAGCAGTTCTTC. It codes for CASRVQVNEQFF.

The V call is TRBV3-1 (or the pseudogene TRBV3-2), the J call TRBJ1-1; 10 positions agree with TRBD1. The CDR3 extends over 13 amino acids. Trimming took 1 base from V and 13 from J; bases not matched to a gene: 6. Germline-derived CDR1 and CDR2 are LGHDT and YNNKEL (reference sequence). This chain's CDR3 is CASSQGTGGIVFF. The CDR3 region has the DNA TGTGCCAGCAGCCAAGGGACAGGGGGTATTGTTTTCTTT.

The chain carries TRBV19 and TRBJ1-1; no clear D gene. The CDR3 contains 14 residues. The V gene lost 6 bases and the J gene lost 0 bases, with 11 bases spanning the gap. Looked up from germline, CDR1 is LNHDA and CDR2 is SQIVND (reference sequence). The CDR3 DNA sequence: TGTGCCAGTAGCCAACACCCCATGAACACTGAAGCTTTCTTT. Protein: CASSQHPMNTEAFF.

The chain joins TRBV7-2 to TRBJ2-7, with 9 bases that match TRBD2. CDR1 and CDR2 from the germline V gene are SGHTA and FQGNSA. The junction had 4 bases not matched to a gene; V was cut back by 3 bases and J by 4 bases. The CDR3 runs 14 residues. In nucleotides, the CDR3 is TGTGCCAGCAGCTTGACTAGCGGTCGATACGAGCAGTACTTC. Amino acid sequence: CASSLTSGRYEQYF.

The chain combines TRBV11-2 with TRBJ2-1; TRBD1 might be the D (6 bases). V was shortened by 0 bases and J by 10 bases, with 13 bases between the two germline ends. The CDR3 consists of 14 residues. Germline loops: CDR1 SGHAT, CDR2 FQNNGV. CDR3 nucleotide sequence: TGTGCCAGCAGCTTAGATCCGTGGGGGCGGGAGCAGTTCTTC. It is translated as CASSLDPWGREQFF.

The chain joins TRBV30 to TRBJ1-4, with D possibly TRBD1 on 5 matching bases. V lost 1 base, J lost 0 bases, and 6 bases lay in between. Per the germline V gene, CDR1 is GTSNPN and CDR2 is SVGIG (reference sequence). This CDR3 is built from 14 residues. In DNA, the CDR3 is TGTGCCTGGAGTGAGGGGCCAACTAATGAAAAACTGTTTTTT. Translated: CAWSEGPTNEKLFF.

This chain joins TRBV9 and TRBJ2-2; D gene uncertain. The germline V gene has CDR1 SGDLS and CDR2 YYNGEE. CDR3 length: 14 residues. The V end was cut by 0 bases, the J end by 8 bases, with 11 bases between. The CDR3 coding sequence is TGTGCCAGCAGCGTAGCTTTGGAGTCGGGGGAGCTGTTTTTT. Amino acid sequence: CASSVALESGELFF.

This sequence joins TRBV10-3 and TRBJ1-4, with 9 bases matching TRBD1. V was pared by 3 bases and J by 4 bases, with 6 bases of the junction left unmatched. Germline V gene lookup returns CDR1 ENHRY and CDR2 SYGVKD. This CDR3 is 16 amino acids long. CDR3 DNA: TGTGCCATCAGTGATGCAGGACAGGGGAATAATGAAAAACTGTTTTTT. This gives the protein CAISDAGQGNNEKLFF.

This clone was seen more than once but under ten times. The J gene is TRBJ2-5, the V gene TRBV18; tentatively, D is TRBD1 (6 bases). This CDR3 has 15 residues. Trimming stripped 2 bases from V and 3 bases from J, with 13 bases between. Germline V gene sequence: CDR1 KGHSH, CDR2 LQKENI. DNA of the CDR3: TGTGCCAGCTCACCAATAGAACAGGGCAAAGAGACCCAGTACTTC. Translated: CASSPIEQGKETQYF.

J is TRBJ2-1 and V is TRBV6-1; weak D call: TRBD2 (6 bases). Trimming stripped 3 bases from V and 9 bases from J, with 9 bases between. The germline V gene encodes CDR1 MNHNS and CDR2 SASEGT. The CDR3 runs 12 residues. The DNA for the CDR3 is TGTGCCAGCAGTGAGCGGGGAGGTGAGCAGTTCTTC. Encoded protein: CASSERGGEQFF.

The sample holds a few counts of this clone. V gene TRBV28 combines with J gene TRBJ2-7; 9 nucleotides match TRBD1. The CDR3 is 15 amino acids. The germline gives CDR1 MDHEN, CDR2 SYDVKM. After removal of 7 bases from V and 0 bases from J, the junction contained 7 bases not matched to a gene. CDR3 coding DNA: TGTGCCAGCATTAACCGGGACAGGGCCTCCTACGAGCAGTACTTC. Residues: CASINRDRASYEQYF.

V and J are TRBV10-3 and TRBJ1-2; D remains ambiguous. With 2 bases removed from V and 5 bases from J, the gap between germline ends came to 12 bases. Germline CDR1 reads ENHRY; CDR2 reads SYGVKD. This CDR3 contains 14 residues. CDR3: CAISEGPPAYGYTF. The CDR3, as DNA: TGTGCCATCAGTGAGGGCCCGCCCGCTTATGGCTACACCTTC.

The rearrangement uses TRBV27 and TRBJ2-3, with D perhaps TRBD1 (6 bases). Trimming removed 4 bases at V and 0 bases at J, with 20 bases between. Per the germline V gene, CDR1 is MNHEY and CDR2 is SMNVEV (reference sequence). CDR3 length equals 18 residues. The CDR3 here is CASSSKGTGLGSTDTQYF. CDR3 sequence (DNA): TGTGCCAGCAGTTCCAAGGGAACAGGGTTGGGTAGCACAGATACGCAGTATTTT.

This clone has just one count. The V and J genes are TRBV5-8 and TRBJ2-7; TRBD1 aligns across 10 bases. J gave up 6 bases and V 3 bases, and 6 bases lay outside the gene matches. The length of the CDR3 is 14 residues. The germline V gene has CDR1 SGHTS and CDR2 YDEGEE. CDR3 sequence: CASSSWDRGGEQYF. The CDR3 DNA reads TGTGCCAGCAGCTCCTGGGACAGGGGAGGCGAGCAGTACTTC.